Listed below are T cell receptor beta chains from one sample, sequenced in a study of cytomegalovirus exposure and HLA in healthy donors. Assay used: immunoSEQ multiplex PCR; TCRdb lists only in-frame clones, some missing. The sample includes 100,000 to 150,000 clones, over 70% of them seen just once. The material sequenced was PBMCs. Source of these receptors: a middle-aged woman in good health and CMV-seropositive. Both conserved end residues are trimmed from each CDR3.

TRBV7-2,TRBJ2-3,ASSLASGVGSGTDTQY
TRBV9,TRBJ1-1,ASSAQLNTEAF
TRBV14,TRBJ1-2,ASRPGTDYGYT
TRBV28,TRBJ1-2,ASSSGDRVSWGGYT
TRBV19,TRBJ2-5,ASRSAGTGETQY
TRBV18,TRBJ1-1,ASSPSPNTEAF
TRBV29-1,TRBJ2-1,SGSSGALYNEQF
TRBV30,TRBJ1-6,AAAQTGGYSPLH
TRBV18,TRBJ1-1,ASSPKQGATEAF
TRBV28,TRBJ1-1,ASSFRNTEAF
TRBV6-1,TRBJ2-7,ASRRQGPYEQY
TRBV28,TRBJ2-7,ASSFGGTGGYEQY
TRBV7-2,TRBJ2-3,ASSPASGAYTQY
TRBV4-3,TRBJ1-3,ASSQRTVTGNTIY
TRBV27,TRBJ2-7,ASSLYRTRQGYEQY
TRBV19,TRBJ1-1,ASYDQGIEAF